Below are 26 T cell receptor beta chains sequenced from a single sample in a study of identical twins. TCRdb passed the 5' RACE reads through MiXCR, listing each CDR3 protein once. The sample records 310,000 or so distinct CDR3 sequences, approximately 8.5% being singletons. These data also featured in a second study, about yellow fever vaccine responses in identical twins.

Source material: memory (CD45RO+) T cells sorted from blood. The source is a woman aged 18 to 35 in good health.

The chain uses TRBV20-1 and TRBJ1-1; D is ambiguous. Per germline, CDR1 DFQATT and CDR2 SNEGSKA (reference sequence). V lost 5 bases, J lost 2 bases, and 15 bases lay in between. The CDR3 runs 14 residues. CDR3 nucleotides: TGCAGTGCTGGGGAGGCGGCTAGAAACACTGAAGCTTTCTTT. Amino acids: CSAGEAARNTEAFF.

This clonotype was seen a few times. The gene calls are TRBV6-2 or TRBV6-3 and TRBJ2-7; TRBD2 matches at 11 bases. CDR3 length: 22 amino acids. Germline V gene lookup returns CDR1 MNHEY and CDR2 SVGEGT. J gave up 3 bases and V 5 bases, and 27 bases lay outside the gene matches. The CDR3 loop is CASSPVELAGEGRGFLSYEQYF. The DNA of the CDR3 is TGTGCCAGCAGTCCCGTCGAACTAGCGGGAGAGGGTAGAGGATTTCTAAGCTACGAGCAGTACTTC.

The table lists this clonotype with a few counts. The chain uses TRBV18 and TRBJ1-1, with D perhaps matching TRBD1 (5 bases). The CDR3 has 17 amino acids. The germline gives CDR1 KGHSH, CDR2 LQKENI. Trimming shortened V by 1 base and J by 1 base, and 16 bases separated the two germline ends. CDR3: CASSPLGGRTKNTEAFF. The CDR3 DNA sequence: TGTGCCAGCTCACCACTCGGGGGACGCACGAAGAACACTGAAGCTTTCTTT.

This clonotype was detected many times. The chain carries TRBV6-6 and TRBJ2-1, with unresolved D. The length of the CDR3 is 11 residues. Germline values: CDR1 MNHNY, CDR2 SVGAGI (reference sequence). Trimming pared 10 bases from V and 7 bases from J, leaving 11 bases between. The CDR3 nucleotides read TGTGCCACCACTATGGGTAATGAGCAGTTCTTC. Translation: CATTMGNEQFF.

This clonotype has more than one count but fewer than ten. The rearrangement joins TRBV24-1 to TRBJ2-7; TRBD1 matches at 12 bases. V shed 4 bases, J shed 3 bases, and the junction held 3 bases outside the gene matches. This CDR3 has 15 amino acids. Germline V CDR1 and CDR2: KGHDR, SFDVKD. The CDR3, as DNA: TGTGCCACCAGTGAGGGGGACAGGGGGCTCTACGAGCAGTACTTC. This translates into CATSEGDRGLYEQYF.

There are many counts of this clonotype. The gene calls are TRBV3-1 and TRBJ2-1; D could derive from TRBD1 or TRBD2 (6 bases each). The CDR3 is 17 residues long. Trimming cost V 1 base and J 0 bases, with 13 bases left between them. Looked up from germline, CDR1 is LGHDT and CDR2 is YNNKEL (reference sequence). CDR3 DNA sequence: TGTGCCAGCAGCCAAGTAGGGGGGAGGAGCTCCTACAATGAGCAGTTCTTC. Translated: CASSQVGGRSSYNEQFF.

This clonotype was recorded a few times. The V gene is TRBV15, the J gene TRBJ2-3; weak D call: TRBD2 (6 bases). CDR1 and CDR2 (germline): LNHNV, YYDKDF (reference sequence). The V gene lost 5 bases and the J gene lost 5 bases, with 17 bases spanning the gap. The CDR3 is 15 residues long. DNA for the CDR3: TGTGCCACCAGCTACGACGGGAGTCAAAGAGATACGCAGTATTTT. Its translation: CATSYDGSQRDTQYF. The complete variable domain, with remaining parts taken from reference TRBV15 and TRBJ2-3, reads DAMVIQNPRYQVTQFGKPVTLSCSQTLNHNVMYWYQQKSSQAPKLLFHYYDKDFNNEADTPDNFQSRRPNTSFCFLDIRSPGLGDTAMYLCATSYDGSQRDTQYFGPGTRLTVL.

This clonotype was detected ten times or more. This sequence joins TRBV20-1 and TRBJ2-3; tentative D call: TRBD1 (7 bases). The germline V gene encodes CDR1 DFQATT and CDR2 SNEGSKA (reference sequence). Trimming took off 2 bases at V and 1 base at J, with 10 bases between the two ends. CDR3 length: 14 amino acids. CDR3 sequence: CSARTGEGTDTQYF. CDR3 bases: TGCAGTGCTAGAACAGGGGAGGGCACAGATACGCAGTATTTT.

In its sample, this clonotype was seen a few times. CDR3 residues: CATSSRDLAAPSSYNEQFF. CDR3 DNA sequence: TGTGCCACCAGCAGCCGGGATTTAGCGGCCCCCAGCTCCTACAATGAGCAGTTCTTC. This chain uses TRBV15 with TRBJ2-1, with D tentatively TRBD2 (6 bases). V was pared by 3 bases and J by 0 bases, with 21 bases between. The CDR3 has 19 amino acids. Per the germline V gene, CDR1 is LNHNV and CDR2 is YYDKDF (reference sequence).

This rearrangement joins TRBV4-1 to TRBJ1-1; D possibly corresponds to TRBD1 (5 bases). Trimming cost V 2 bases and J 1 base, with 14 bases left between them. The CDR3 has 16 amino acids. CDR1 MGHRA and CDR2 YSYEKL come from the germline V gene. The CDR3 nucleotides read TGCGCCAGCAGCCAACCACCGGGACGGCAGAACACTGAAGCTTTCTTT. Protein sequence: CASSQPPGRQNTEAFF.

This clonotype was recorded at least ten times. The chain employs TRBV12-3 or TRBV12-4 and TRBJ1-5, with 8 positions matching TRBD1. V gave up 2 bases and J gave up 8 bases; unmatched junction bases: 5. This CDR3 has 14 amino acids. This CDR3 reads CASSLTGGSKPQHF. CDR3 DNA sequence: TGTGCCAGCAGTTTAACAGGGGGAAGTAAGCCCCAGCATTTT.

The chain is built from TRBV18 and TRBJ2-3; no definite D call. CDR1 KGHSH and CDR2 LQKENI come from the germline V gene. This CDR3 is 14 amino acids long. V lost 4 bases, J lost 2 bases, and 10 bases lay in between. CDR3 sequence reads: CASSREGPTDTQYF. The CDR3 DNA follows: TGTGCCAGCTCACGTGAAGGACCCACAGATACGCAGTATTTT.

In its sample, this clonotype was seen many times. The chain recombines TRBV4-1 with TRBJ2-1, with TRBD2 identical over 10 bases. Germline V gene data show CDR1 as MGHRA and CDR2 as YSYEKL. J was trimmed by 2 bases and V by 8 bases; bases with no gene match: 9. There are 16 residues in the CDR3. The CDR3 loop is CASSNGAGGPYNEQFF. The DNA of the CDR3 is TGCGCCAGCTCCAATGGAGCGGGAGGGCCCTACAATGAGCAGTTCTTC.

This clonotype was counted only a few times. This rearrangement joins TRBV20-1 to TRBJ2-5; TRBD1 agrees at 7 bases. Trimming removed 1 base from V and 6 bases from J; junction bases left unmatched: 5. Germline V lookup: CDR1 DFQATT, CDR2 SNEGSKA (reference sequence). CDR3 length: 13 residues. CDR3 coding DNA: TGCAGTGCTAGAGTTGAGGGGGCGAAGACCCAGTACTTC. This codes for CSARVEGAKTQYF.

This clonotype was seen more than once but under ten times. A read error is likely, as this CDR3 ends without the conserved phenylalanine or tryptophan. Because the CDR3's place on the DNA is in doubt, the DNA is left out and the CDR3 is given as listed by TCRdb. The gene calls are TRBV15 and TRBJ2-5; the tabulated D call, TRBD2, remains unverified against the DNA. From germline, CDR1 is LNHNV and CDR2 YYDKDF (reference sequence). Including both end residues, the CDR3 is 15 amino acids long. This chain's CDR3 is CATSRDSVGLAVPML.

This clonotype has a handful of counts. Here the CDR3 reads CASSDAGGPYEQYF. CDR3 nucleotides: TGTGCCAGCAGTGACGCGGGAGGGCCCTACGAGCAGTACTTC. The rearrangement links TRBV6-1 to TRBJ2-7; 9 bases agree with TRBD2. The CDR3 has 14 residues. Germline trimming cut 3 bases from V and 2 bases from J; bases unmatched to any gene: 2. Looked up from germline, CDR1 is MNHNS and CDR2 is SASEGT.

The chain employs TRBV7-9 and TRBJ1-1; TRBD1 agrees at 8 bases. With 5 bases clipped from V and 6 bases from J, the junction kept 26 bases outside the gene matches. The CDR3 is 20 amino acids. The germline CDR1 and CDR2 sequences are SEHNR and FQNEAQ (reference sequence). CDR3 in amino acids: CASSHGTGQNRKGKAAEAFF. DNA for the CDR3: TGTGCCAGCAGCCATGGGACAGGCCAAAACCGAAAGGGGAAGGCCGCTGAAGCTTTCTTT.

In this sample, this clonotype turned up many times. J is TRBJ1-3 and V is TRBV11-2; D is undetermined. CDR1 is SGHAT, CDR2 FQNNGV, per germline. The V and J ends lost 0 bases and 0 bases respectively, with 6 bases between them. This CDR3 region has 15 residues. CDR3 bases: TGTGCCAGCAGCTTAGAAGGTTTCTCTGGAAACACCATATATTTT. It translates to CASSLEGFSGNTIYF. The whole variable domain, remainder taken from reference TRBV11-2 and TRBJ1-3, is EAGVAQSPRYKIIEKRQSVAFWCNPISGHATLYWYQQILGQGPKLLIQFQNNGVVDDSQLPKDRFSAERLKGVDSTLKIQPAKLEDSAVYLCASSLEGFSGNTIYFGEGSWLTVV.

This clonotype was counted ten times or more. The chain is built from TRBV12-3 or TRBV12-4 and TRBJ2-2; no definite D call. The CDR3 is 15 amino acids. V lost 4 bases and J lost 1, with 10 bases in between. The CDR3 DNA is TGTGCCAGCAGTTCGAGGACGGTGAACACCGGGGAGCTGTTTTTT. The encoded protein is CASSSRTVNTGELFF.

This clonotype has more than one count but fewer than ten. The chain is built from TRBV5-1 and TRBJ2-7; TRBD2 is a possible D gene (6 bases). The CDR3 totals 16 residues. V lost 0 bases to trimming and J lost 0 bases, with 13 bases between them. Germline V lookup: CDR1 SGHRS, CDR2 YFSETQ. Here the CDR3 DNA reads TGCGCCAGCAGCTTGGGGAGGGGCGACCCCTCCTACGAGCAGTACTTC. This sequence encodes CASSLGRGDPSYEQYF.

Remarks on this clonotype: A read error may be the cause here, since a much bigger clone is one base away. As DNA, the CDR3 is TGTGCCATCACTCCGGGTCTTCAAGAGACCCAGTACTTC. Translating gives CAITPGLQETQYF. This chain joins TRBV10-3 and TRBJ2-5; D gene unclear. Trimming took 7 bases from V and 2 from J, leaving 11 bases between them. CDR1 is ENHRY and CDR2 is SYGVKD in the germline V gene. The CDR3 spans 13 residues.

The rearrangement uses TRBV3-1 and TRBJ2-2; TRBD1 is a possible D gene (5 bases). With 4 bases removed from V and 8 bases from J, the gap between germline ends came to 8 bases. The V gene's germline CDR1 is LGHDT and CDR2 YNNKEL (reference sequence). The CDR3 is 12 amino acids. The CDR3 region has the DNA TGTGCCAGCAGCCTCCAGGGAGGGGAGCTGTTTTTT. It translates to CASSLQGGELFF.

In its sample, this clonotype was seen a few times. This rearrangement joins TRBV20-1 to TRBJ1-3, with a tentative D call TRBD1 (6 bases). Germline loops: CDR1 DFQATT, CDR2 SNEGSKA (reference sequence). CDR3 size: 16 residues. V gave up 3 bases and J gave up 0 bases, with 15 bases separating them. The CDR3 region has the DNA TGCAGTGCTAGCCACCCAACAGGGTCCTCTGGAAACACCATATATTTT. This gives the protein CSASHPTGSSGNTIYF.

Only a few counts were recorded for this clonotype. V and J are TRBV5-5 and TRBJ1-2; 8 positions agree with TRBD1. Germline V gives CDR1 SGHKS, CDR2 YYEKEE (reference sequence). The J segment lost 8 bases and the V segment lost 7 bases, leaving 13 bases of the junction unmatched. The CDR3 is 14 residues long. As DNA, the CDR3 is TGTGCCAGCTCCACCGACAGGGGATGGGAAGGCTACACCTTC. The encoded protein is CASSTDRGWEGYTF.

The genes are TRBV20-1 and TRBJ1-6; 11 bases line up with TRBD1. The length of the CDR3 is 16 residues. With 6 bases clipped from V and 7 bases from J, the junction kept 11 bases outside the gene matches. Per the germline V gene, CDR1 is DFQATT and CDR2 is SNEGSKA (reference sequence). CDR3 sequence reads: CSAQPGQGGWNSPLHF. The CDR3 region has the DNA TGCAGTGCCCAGCCGGGACAGGGGGGTTGGAATTCACCCCTCCACTTT.

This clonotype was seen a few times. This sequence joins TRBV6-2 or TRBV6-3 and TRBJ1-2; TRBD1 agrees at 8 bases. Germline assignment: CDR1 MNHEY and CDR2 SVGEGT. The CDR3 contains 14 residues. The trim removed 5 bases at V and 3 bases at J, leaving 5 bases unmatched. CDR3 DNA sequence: TGTGCCAGCAGTCCGGACAGGGACTACTATGGCTACACCTTC. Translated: CASSPDRDYYGYTF.